Listed below are T cell receptor beta chains from one sample, sequenced in a study of control samples from healthy donors and cancer patients. TCRdb's copy holds only in-frame clones and misses some; the assay was immunoSEQ multiplex PCR. The sample has approximately 150,000 clones, about 91% seen once. Sequences were obtained from blood. All receptors derive from a man aged 18 to 30 in good health. CDR3s include the opening cysteine and the closing phenylalanine or tryptophan. D genes are given only for firm matches. A row's size may be missing; if present it is once, few, many or a size class.

abundance	j_gene	v_gene	d_gene	CDR3aa	CDR3nt
NA	TRBJ2-2	TRBV5-4	TRBD1	CASSKGGQGAAGELFF	TGTGCCAGCAGCAAAGGGGGACAGGGGGCTGCCGGGGAGCTGTTTTTT
NA	TRBJ2-6	TRBV5-4	NA	CASSLGGAGANVLTF	TGTGCCAGCAGCTTGGGGGGCGCCGGGGCCAACGTCCTGACTTTC
once	TRBJ1-3	TRBV28	TRBD1	CASNKGRGLGNTIYF	TGTGCCAGCAACAAGGGCAGGGGGCTAGGGAACACCATATATTTT
NA	TRBJ2-5	TRBV28	NA	CASTVAGSEETQYF	TGTGCCAGCACCGTTGCGGGGTCGGAAGAGACCCAGTACTTC
NA	TRBJ1-1	TRBV19	NA	CASRTGGTEAFF	TGTGCCAGTAGAACGGGGGGCACTGAAGCTTTCTTT
few	TRBJ2-5	TRBV4-2	NA	CASSPQWGEETQYF	TGTGCCAGCAGTCCTCAGTGGGGGGAAGAGACCCAGTACTTC
NA	TRBJ2-7	TRBV11-1	TRBD2	CASSPTGGGQEQYF	TGTGCCAGCAGCCCGACCGGGGGGGGGCAAGAGCAGTACTTC
NA	TRBJ2-2	TRBV9	NA	CASSPPALPGELFF	TGTGCCAGCAGCCCACCTGCCCTCCCCGGGGAGCTGTTTTTT
NA	TRBJ2-1	TRBV6-6	TRBD1	CASSYGQGARYNEQFF	TGTGCCAGCAGTTATGGACAGGGGGCAAGGTACAATGAGCAGTTCTTC
NA	TRBJ2-7	TRBV5-6	TRBD1	CASSFGTVSYEQYF	TGTGCCAGCAGCTTCGGGACAGTCAGCTACGAGCAGTACTTC
NA	TRBJ2-3	TRBV28	TRBD2	CASSLSLAVTDTQYF	TGTGCCAGCAGTTTATCACTAGCGGTAACAGATACGCAGTATTTT
NA	TRBJ1-2	TRBV3-1/TRBV3-2	NA	CASSQTDGNYGYTF	TGTGCCAGCAGCCAGACCGACGGTAACTATGGCTACACCTTC
NA	TRBJ2-6	TRBV9	NA	CASSVGRSSGANVLTF	TGTGCCAGCAGCGTAGGCCGAAGCTCTGGGGCCAACGTCCTGACTTTC
NA	TRBJ2-5	TRBV4-2	NA	CASRGEQETQYF	TGTGCCAGCAGGGGGGAGCAAGAGACCCAGTACTTC
NA	TRBJ2-3	TRBV27	NA	CASSLPGTDTQYF	TGTGCCAGCAGTTTACCAGGAACAGATACGCAGTATTTT
NA	TRBJ1-2	TRBV6-1	NA	CASSEDSNYGYTF	TGTGCCAGCAGTGAAGACAGTAACTATGGCTACACCTTC
NA	TRBJ1-1	TRBV19	TRBD1	CASSAGQGNTEAFF	TGTGCCAGTAGTGCCGGACAGGGTAACACTGAAGCTTTCTTT
once	TRBJ2-1	TRBV5-1	TRBD2	CASSLGLASSYNEQFF	TGCGCCAGCAGCTTGGGACTAGCGAGCTCCTACAATGAGCAGTTCTTC
NA	TRBJ2-3	TRBV30	NA	CAWSSLGSTDTQYF	TGTGCCTGGAGTTCCTTGGGGAGCACAGATACGCAGTATTTT
once	TRBJ2-3	TRBV7-2	NA	CASSLDNTDTQYF	TGTGCCAGCAGCTTAGACAACACAGATACGCAGTATTTT
once	TRBJ2-7	TRBV12-3/TRBV12-4	NA	CASSSGPYEQYF	TGTGCCAGCAGTTCGGGACCCTACGAGCAGTACTTC
NA	TRBJ1-2	TRBV7-9	NA	CASSLPFRGYTF	TGTGCCAGCAGCCTCCCCTTTCGGGGCTACACCTTC
many	TRBJ2-5	TRBV4-1	NA	CASSQVAGGWETQYF	TGCGCCAGCAGCCAAGTTGCAGGGGGGTGGGAGACCCAGTACTTC
few	TRBJ2-5	TRBV6-5	TRBD2	CASSYSGNRGGETQYF	TGTGCCAGCAGTTACTCAGGGAACCGCGGGGGTGAGACCCAGTACTTC
NA	TRBJ1-5	TRBV4-3	NA	CASSQDLRGAQPQHF	TGCGCCAGCAGCCAAGATCTGCGGGGGGCTCAGCCCCAGCATTTT